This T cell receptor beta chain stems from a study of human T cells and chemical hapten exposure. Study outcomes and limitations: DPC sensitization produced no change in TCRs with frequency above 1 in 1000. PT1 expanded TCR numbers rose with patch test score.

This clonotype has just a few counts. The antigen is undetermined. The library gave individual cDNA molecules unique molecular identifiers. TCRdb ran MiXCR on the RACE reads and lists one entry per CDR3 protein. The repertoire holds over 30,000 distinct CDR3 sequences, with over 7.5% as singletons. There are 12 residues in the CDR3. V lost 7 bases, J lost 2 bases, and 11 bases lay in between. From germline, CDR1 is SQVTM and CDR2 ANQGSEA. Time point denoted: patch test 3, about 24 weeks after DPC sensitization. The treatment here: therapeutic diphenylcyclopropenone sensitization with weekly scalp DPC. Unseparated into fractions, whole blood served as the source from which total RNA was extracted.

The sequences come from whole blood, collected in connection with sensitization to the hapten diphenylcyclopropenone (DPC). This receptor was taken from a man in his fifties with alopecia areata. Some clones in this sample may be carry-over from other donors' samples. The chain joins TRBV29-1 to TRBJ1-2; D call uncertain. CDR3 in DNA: TGCAGCGCTGACGGCCCGAACTATGGCTACACCTTC. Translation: CSADGPNYGYTF.